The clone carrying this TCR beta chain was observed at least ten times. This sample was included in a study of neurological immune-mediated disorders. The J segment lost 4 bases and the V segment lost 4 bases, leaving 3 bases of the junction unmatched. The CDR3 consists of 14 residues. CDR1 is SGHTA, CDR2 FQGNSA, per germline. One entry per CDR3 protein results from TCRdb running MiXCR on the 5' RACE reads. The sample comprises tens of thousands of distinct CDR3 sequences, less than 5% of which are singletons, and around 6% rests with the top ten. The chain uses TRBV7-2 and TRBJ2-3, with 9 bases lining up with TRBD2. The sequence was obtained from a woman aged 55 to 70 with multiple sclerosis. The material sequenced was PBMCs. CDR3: CASSWGGGADTQYF. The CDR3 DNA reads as TGTGCCAGCAGCTGGGGCGGGGGGGCAGATACGCAGTATTTT. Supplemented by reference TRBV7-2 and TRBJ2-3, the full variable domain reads GAGVSQSPSNKVTEKGKDVELRCDPISGHTALYWYRQSLGQGLEFLIYFQGNSAPDKSGLPSDRFSAERTGGSVSTLTIQRTQQEDSAVYLCASSWGGGADTQYFGPGTRLTVL.